This passage covers 32 T cell receptor beta chains from one sample sequenced in a study of post-analysis software for immune sequencing data. These receptors lack a known antigen. Whole-study results and caveats: Five TRBV segments occurring more often in patients than controls included TRBV5-6, TRBV5-1 and TRBV20-1.

Incorporated into the TCR beta cDNA libraries were unique molecular identifiers, which served to reduce PCR and sequencing biases. TCRdb called the PCR reads again in MiXCR, with one record for every CDR3 protein. The table has approximately 460,000 distinct CDR3 sequences, 45% seen once. Specimen: blood. These TCRs come from a girl aged 5-17 years with multiple sclerosis.

The chain links TRBV2 to TRBJ2-7; D call uncertain. From germline, CDR1 is SNHLY and CDR2 FYNNEI. V lost 7 bases and J lost 6, with 13 bases in between. This CDR3 is 12 amino acids long. CDR3 bases: TGTGCCAGCACCCTAGGTACTACCGAGCAGTACTTC. Translation: CASTLGTTEQYF.

As to this clonotype: A junction end diverges from the germline sequence, so it may reflect a read error. The J gene is TRBJ2-5, the V gene TRBV29-1, with D unclear. The CDR3 spans 14 residues. Germline V gene lookup returns CDR1 SQVTM and CDR2 ANQGSEA. DNA for the CDR3: TGCAGCGTTGATCTGGGCAGGACCCAAGAGACCCGGTACTTC. Protein sequence: CSVDLGRTQETRYF.

The V and J genes are TRBV21-1 and TRBJ1-2. TRBV21-1 has pseudogene status. The CDR3 sequence is 15 residues long. CDR3: CASSQGAGMYYGYTF. CDR3 DNA sequence: TGTGCCAGCAGCCAAGGGGCAGGCATGTACTATGGCTACACCTTC.

This clonotype was counted only a few times. The chain couples TRBV12-3 or TRBV12-4 to TRBJ1-5; TRBD1 aligns across 8 bases. This CDR3 spans 16 amino acids. The J segment lost 3 bases and the V segment lost 5 bases, leaving 9 bases of the junction unmatched. CDR3 in amino acids: CASSRPGTGPNQPQHF. The CDR3 bases are TGTGCCAGCAGTCGACCCGGGACAGGCCCCAATCAGCCCCAGCATTTT.

The gene calls are TRBV5-1 and TRBJ1-2; maybe TRBD1 (6 bases). The germline gives CDR1 SGHRS, CDR2 YFSETQ. The CDR3 totals 14 residues. V shed 4 bases and J shed 4 bases, with 14 bases lying between them. The CDR3 loop is CASSQGDMFYGYTF. Here the CDR3 DNA reads TGCGCCAGCAGCCAAGGGGACATGTTCTATGGCTACACCTTC.

The chain is built from TRBV20-1 and TRBJ2-5, with TRBD2 identical over 10 bases. The CDR3 runs 14 residues. Germline V gene data show CDR1 as DFQATT and CDR2 as SNEGSKA (reference sequence). J gave up 4 bases and V 4 bases, and 6 bases lay outside the gene matches. Here the CDR3 DNA reads TGCAGTGCTACCATCGCTAGCGGGAGAGAGACCCAGTACTTC. It translates to CSATIASGRETQYF.

The chain links TRBV11-1 to TRBJ2-7, with 7 bases lining up with TRBD2. The ends lost 2 bases at V and 0 bases at J; junction bases unmatched: 7. CDR3 length equals 16 residues. Germline-derived CDR1 and CDR2 are SGHAT and FQDESV (reference sequence). The DNA for the CDR3 is TGTGCCAGCAGCTTAAAGCTAGCGGAGTTCTCCTACGAGCAGTACTTC. Protein product: CASSLKLAEFSYEQYF.

The gene calls are TRBV5-4 and TRBJ2-1, with 8 nucleotides matching TRBD2. Germline CDR1 and CDR2: SGHNT and YYREEE (reference sequence). This CDR3 is 16 amino acids long. Germline trimming cut 3 bases from V and 7 bases from J; bases unmatched to any gene: 12. CDR3 nucleotide sequence: TGTGCCAGCAGCTCCACAGAAGCGGGAGCGTGGAATGAGCAGTTCTTC. Encoded protein: CASSSTEAGAWNEQFF.

As to this clonotype: A much larger clone sits a single nucleotide away, making a read error possible. The chain links TRBV10-3 to TRBJ2-1, with a tentative D call TRBD2 (6 bases). The CDR3 has 16 amino acids. Germline V lookup: CDR1 ENHRY, CDR2 SYGVKD. In nucleotides, the CDR3 is TGTGCCATCAGTCCCCAGCGGGCCTCCCCGTACAATGAGCGGTTCTTC. Amino acid sequence: CAISPQRASPYNERFF.

The V gene is TRBV2, the J gene TRBJ2-5, with D maybe TRBD2 (6 bases). Deletions cut 6 bases from V and 11 bases from J, with 16 bases between. There are 12 residues in the CDR3. Germline loops: CDR1 SNHLY, CDR2 FYNNEI. Written as DNA, the CDR3 is TGTGCCAGCAGAGTAGAAGGGAGGAGGCAGTACTTC. It specifies CASRVEGRRQYF.

This clonotype was found many times. The CDR3 coding sequence is TGCAGTGCTAGAGGGCAGGGGGGCCAAGAGACCCAGTACTTC. Protein: CSARGQGGQETQYF. The chain has TRBV20-1 and TRBJ2-5, with D maybe TRBD1 (7 bases). The CDR3 extends over 14 amino acids. Per the germline V gene, CDR1 is DFQATT and CDR2 is SNEGSKA (reference sequence). Trimming cost V 1 base and J 1 base, with 10 bases left between them.

The chain recombines TRBV11-2 with TRBJ2-1; D call uncertain. V shed 5 bases and J shed 4 bases, with 12 bases lying between them. This CDR3 is built from 14 residues. Per germline, CDR1 SGHAT and CDR2 FQNNGV. CDR3 protein: CASSEGSLYNEQFF. For the CDR3, the DNA is TGTGCCAGCAGCGAAGGGTCCCTTTACAATGAGCAGTTCTTC.

Concerning this clonotype itself: Germline is not matched at one junction end, which may reflect a read error. The CDR3 region is CASSDSYDEQFF. CDR3 coding DNA: TGTGCCAGCTCTGACAGCTACGATGAGCAGTTCTTC. The chain employs TRBV27 and TRBJ2-1, with D possibly matching TRBD1 (5 bases). The CDR3 covers 12 residues. Germline CDR1 reads MNHEY; CDR2 reads SMNVEV (reference sequence).

This clonotype was seen only a few times. This CDR3 reads CASRNRTNNYGYTF. CDR3 bases: TGCGCCAGCAGAAACAGGACGAATAACTATGGCTACACCTTC. The rearrangement uses TRBV10-2 and TRBJ1-2; D might be TRBD1 (5 bases). CDR1 WSHSY and CDR2 SAAADI come from the germline V gene. The CDR3 totals 14 residues. Trimming stripped 6 bases from V and 1 base from J, with 12 bases between.

The chain is built from TRBV24-1 and TRBJ2-5; TRBD1 matches 8 bases. Germline loops: CDR1 KGHDR, CDR2 SFDVKD. The CDR3 length is 18 residues. The trim removed 4 bases at V and 2 bases at J, leaving 14 bases unmatched. The CDR3 coding sequence is TGTGCCACCAGTGACCTATCAGCAGGGGGCTGGGGACAAGAGACCCAGTACTTC. Amino acids: CATSDLSAGGWGQETQYF.

This clonotype was counted a few times. The V gene is TRBV28, the J gene TRBJ2-1; D call uncertain. Trimming cost V 4 bases and J 7 bases, with 5 bases left between them. Germline V lookup: CDR1 MDHEN, CDR2 SYDVKM. The CDR3 has 11 residues. CDR3 amino acids: CASSSWNEQFF. DNA for the CDR3: TGTGCCAGCAGTTCTTGGAATGAGCAGTTCTTC.

This rearrangement joins TRBV12-3 or TRBV12-4 to TRBJ1-5; 7 bases match TRBD1. The CDR3 length is 14 residues. Unmatched junction bases numbered 9, after V lost 8 bases and J lost 5 bases. In DNA form, the CDR3 reads TGTGCCAGCGGCCGACAGGGTAGTGATCAGCCCCAGCATTTT. This translates into CASGRQGSDQPQHF.

This clonotype was counted once. The rearrangement links TRBV6-1 to TRBJ2-2; the match to TRBD1 covers 11 bases. The CDR3 is 15 amino acids. Germline CDR1 reads MNHNS; CDR2 reads SASEGT. V dropped 1 base and J dropped 6; count of bases not matched to a gene: 1. CDR3: CASSEGDRGAGELFF. The CDR3, as DNA: TGTGCCAGCAGTGAAGGGGACAGGGGGGCCGGGGAGCTGTTTTTT.

The CDR3 loop is CASSDPGYYGYTF. CDR3 DNA sequence: TGTGCCAGCAGTGACCCGGGGTACTATGGCTACACCTTC. The V call is TRBV27, the J call TRBJ1-2; unclear D gene. In germline, CDR1 is MNHEY, CDR2 SMNVEV (reference sequence). The V and J ends lost 5 bases and 3 bases respectively, with 10 bases between them. The CDR3 is made up of 13 amino acids.

V is TRBV27 and J is TRBJ2-1; D might be TRBD1 or TRBD2, each matching 6 bases. CDR3 length equals 15 residues. The germline V gene has CDR1 MNHEY and CDR2 SMNVEV (reference sequence). V shed 4 bases and J shed 4 bases, with 14 bases lying between them. The CDR3 DNA reads TGTGCCAGCAGTTCCACGGGGGCGGGATACAATGAGCAGTTCTTC. Its protein is CASSSTGAGYNEQFF.

The sample holds a few counts of this clonotype. The V gene is TRBV5-1, the J gene TRBJ2-5; TRBD2 matches at 10 bases. CDR1 and CDR2 (germline): SGHRS, YFSETQ. CDR3 length: 15 amino acids. The J segment lost 4 bases and the V segment lost 0 bases, leaving 3 bases of the junction unmatched. The DNA for the CDR3 is TGCGCCAGCAGCTTGGCTAGCGGGAGTGGAGAGACCCAGTACTTC. It is translated as CASSLASGSGETQYF.

This clonotype showed up just a few times. V and J are TRBV3-1 and TRBJ2-1; no clear D. CDR1 LGHDT and CDR2 YNNKEL come from the germline V gene (reference sequence). Trimming shortened V by 2 bases and J by 0 bases, and 8 bases separated the two germline ends. The CDR3 consists of 15 residues. CDR3 in DNA: TGTGCCAGCAGCCAAATTCCCAGCTCCTACAATGAGCAGTTCTTC. It translates to CASSQIPSSYNEQFF.

The rearrangement links TRBV20-1 to TRBJ1-2, with unresolved D. Per germline, CDR1 DFQATT and CDR2 SNEGSKA (reference sequence). Trimming took 3 bases from V and 8 from J, leaving 7 bases between them. The CDR3 spans 10 residues. Written as DNA, the CDR3 is TGCAGTGCTAGGACCATAGGCTACACCTTC. Its protein is CSARTIGYTF.

The gene calls are TRBV28 and TRBJ2-5; D ambiguous. Trimming cost V 7 bases and J 1 base, with 10 bases left between them. Germline V gene data show CDR1 as MDHEN and CDR2 as SYDVKM. The CDR3 runs 13 residues. The CDR3 loop reads CASTGSTQETQYF. CDR3 sequence (DNA): TGTGCCAGCACCGGGTCAACCCAAGAGACCCAGTACTTC. The whole variable domain, filled in from reference TRBV28 and TRBJ2-5, reads DVKVTQSSRYLVKRTGEKVFLECVQDMDHENMFWYRQDPGLGLRLIYFSYDVKMKEKGDIPEGYSVSREKKERFSLILESASTNQTSMYLCASTGSTQETQYFGPGTRLLVL.

The sample holds one count of this clonotype. Germline and junction disagree at one end, which may indicate a read error. This chain's CDR3 is CATSDLTNGKLFF. The CDR3 region has the DNA TGTGCCACCAGTGATTTGACCAATGGAAAACTGTTTTTT. The chain employs TRBV24-1 and TRBJ1-4; D gene ambiguous. CDR1 is KGHDR, CDR2 SFDVKD, per germline. This CDR3 spans 13 amino acids.

This chain links TRBV9 with TRBJ2-5; 7 bases fit TRBD1. Germline V gives CDR1 SGDLS, CDR2 YYNGEE. With 3 bases clipped from V and 2 bases from J, the junction kept 1 base outside the gene matches. The CDR3 consists of 13 residues. The CDR3 spells CASSGGQQETQYF. Written as DNA, the CDR3 is TGTGCCAGCAGCGGGGGACAGCAAGAGACCCAGTACTTC.

This clonotype was recorded a few times. The J gene is TRBJ2-1, the V gene TRBV6-5; 7 bases are shared with TRBD1. CDR1 and CDR2 (germline): MNHEY, SVGAGI. The CDR3 loop spans 17 amino acids. After removal of 2 bases from V and 9 bases from J, the junction contained 16 bases not matched to a gene. In DNA form, the CDR3 reads TGTGCCAGCAGTTACCTCGCTAGGGGGCTCCGCGTGGTTGAGCAGTTCTTC. It yields the protein CASSYLARGLRVVEQFF.

The V gene is TRBV29-1, the J gene TRBJ2-1; D ambiguous. The CDR3 extends over 14 amino acids. CDR1 is SQVTM and CDR2 is ANQGSEA in the germline V gene. Deletions cut 2 bases from V and 0 bases from J, with 8 bases between. CDR3 coding DNA: TGCAGCGTTGAAACCGGCCTCTCCTACAATGAGCAGTTCTTC. Translating gives CSVETGLSYNEQFF.

A word on this clonotype: This may come from a read error, since a much larger clone is one base off. This chain links TRBV29-1 with TRBJ2-1; perhaps TRBD1 as D (6 bases). Trimming stripped 5 bases from V and 6 bases from J, with 14 bases between. Germline values: CDR1 SQVTM, CDR2 ANQGSEA. There are 13 residues in the CDR3. CDR3 region: CSVCLGASNEQFF. For the CDR3, the DNA is TGCAGCGTTTGTTTGGGGGCATCCAATGAGCAGTTCTTC.

This chain joins TRBV11-2 and TRBJ2-6; TRBD1 matches 10 bases. There are 19 residues in the CDR3. Germline CDR1 SGHAT, CDR2 FQNNGV. The V segment lost 5 bases and the J segment 2 bases; nucleotides outside the gene matches: 12. The CDR3 spells CASSPSAWDRGTGANVLTF. The CDR3 DNA reads TGTGCCAGCAGCCCAAGTGCTTGGGACAGGGGAACTGGGGCCAACGTCCTGACTTTC.

This clonotype has only a few counts. This rearrangement joins TRBV6-2 or TRBV6-3 to TRBJ2-5; D is possibly TRBD2 (6 bases). The CDR3 consists of 16 residues. CDR1 and CDR2 (germline): MNHEY, SVGEGT. V lost 6 bases and J lost 0, with 17 bases in between. The CDR3 here is CASRPVGGKYQETQYF. The CDR3, as DNA: TGTGCCAGCAGACCCGTTGGAGGGAAGTACCAAGAGACCCAGTACTTC.

The rearrangement links TRBV4-1 to TRBJ1-5; D remains unclear. Between the trimmed V and J ends, which lost 1 base and 5 bases, there was a span of 15 bases. The CDR3 contains 16 residues. Germline CDR1 reads MGHRA; CDR2 reads YSYEKL. The CDR3 protein is CASSQAGNPRDQPQHF. DNA for the CDR3: TGCGCCAGCAGCCAAGCTGGGAATCCCAGAGATCAGCCCCAGCATTTT.